This TCR beta chain came from a study of siplizumab effects on memory and regulatory T cells. This CDR3 region has 12 residues. The V gene's germline CDR1 is MGHRA and CDR2 YSYEKL. Trimming left V 2 bases short and J 5 bases short, with 6 bases between. The protocol was immunoSEQ multiplex PCR, while the TCRdb copy is restricted to in-frame clones and leaves out a portion. The sample contains tens of thousands of clones, 95% to 98% of which appear only once. The chain combines TRBV4-1 with TRBJ2-5, with D possibly matching TRBD2 (6 bases). The sequenced sample was naive CD8+ T cells sorted from blood. The receptor comes from a human donor in good health. For the CDR3, the DNA is TGCGCCAGCAGCCAAAGCGGGGAGACCCAGTACTTC. This gives the protein CASSQSGETQYF.